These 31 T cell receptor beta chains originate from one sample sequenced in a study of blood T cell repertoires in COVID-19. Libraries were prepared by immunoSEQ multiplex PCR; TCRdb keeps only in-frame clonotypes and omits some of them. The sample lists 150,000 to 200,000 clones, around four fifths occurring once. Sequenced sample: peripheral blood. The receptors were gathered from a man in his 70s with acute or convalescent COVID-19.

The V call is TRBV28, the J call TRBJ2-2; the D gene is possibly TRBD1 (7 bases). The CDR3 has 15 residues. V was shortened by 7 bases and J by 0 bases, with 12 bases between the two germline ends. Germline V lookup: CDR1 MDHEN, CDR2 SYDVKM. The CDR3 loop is CASTGGNSNTGELFF. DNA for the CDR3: TGTGCCAGCACAGGGGGGAACTCGAACACCGGGGAGCTGTTTTTT.

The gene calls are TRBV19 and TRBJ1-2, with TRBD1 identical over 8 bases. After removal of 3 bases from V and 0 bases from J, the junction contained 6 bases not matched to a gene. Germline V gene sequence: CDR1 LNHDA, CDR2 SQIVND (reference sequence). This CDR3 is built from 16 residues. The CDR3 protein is CASSILQGAANYGYTF. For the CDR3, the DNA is TGTGCCAGTAGTATCCTCCAGGGGGCCGCTAACTATGGCTACACCTTC.

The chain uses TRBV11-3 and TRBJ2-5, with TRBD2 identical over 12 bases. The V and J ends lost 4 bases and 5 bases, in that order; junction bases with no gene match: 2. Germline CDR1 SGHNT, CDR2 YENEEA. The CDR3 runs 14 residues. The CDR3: CASSSSGRVETQYF. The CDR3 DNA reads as TGTGCCAGCAGCTCTAGCGGGAGGGTGGAGACCCAGTACTTC.

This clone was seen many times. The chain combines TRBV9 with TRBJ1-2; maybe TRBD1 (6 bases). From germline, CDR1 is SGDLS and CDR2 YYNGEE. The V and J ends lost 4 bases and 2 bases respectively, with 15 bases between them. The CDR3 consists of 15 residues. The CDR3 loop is CASSPQETGNYGYTF. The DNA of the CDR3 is TGTGCCAGCAGCCCCCAAGAGACAGGAAACTATGGCTACACCTTC.

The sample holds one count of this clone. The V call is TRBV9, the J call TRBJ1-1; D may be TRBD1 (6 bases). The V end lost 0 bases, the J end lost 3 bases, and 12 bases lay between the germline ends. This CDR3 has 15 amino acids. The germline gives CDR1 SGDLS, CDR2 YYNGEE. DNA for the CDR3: TGTGCCAGCAGCGTAGTGAGTCAGGGGTACACTGAAGCTTTCTTT. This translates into CASSVVSQGYTEAFF.

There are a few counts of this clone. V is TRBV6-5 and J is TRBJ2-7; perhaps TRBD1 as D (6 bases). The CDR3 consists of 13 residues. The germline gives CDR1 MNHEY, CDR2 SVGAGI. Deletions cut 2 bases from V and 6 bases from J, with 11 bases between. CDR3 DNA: TGTGCCAGCAGTTACGACAGGCTGGGCGAGCAGTACTTC. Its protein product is CASSYDRLGEQYF.

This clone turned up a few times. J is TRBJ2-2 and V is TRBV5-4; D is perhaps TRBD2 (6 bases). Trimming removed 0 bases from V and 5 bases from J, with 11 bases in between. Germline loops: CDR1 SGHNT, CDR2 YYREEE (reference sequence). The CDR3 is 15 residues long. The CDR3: CASSLGLETTGELFF. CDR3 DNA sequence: TGTGCCAGCAGCTTGGGACTAGAGACGACCGGGGAGCTGTTTTTT.

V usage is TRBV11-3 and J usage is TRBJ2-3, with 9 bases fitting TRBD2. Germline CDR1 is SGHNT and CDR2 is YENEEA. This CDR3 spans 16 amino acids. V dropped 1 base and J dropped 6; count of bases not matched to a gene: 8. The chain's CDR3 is CASSLGLAGEVDTQYF. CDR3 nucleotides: TGTGCCAGCAGCTTAGGATTAGCGGGAGAAGTGGATACGCAGTATTTT.

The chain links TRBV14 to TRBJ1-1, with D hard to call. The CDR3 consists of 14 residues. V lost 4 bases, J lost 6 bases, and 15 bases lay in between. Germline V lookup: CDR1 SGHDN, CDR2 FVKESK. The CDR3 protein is CASSLFEDSAEAFF. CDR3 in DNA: TGTGCCAGCAGCCTGTTTGAGGACTCGGCTGAAGCTTTCTTT.

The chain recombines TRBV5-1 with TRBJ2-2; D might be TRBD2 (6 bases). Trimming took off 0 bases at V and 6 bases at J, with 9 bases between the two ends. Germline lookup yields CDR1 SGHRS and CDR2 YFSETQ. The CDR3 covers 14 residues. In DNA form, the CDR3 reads TGCGCCAGCAGCTTGGGACTAGAATCCGGGGAGCTGTTTTTT. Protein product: CASSLGLESGELFF.

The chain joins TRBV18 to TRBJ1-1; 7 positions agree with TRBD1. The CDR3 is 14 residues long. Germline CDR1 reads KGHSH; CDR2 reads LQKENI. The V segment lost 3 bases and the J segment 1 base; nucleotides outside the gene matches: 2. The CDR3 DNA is TGTGCCAGCTCACCGGGACAGCAGAACACTGAAGCTTTCTTT. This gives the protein CASSPGQQNTEAFF.

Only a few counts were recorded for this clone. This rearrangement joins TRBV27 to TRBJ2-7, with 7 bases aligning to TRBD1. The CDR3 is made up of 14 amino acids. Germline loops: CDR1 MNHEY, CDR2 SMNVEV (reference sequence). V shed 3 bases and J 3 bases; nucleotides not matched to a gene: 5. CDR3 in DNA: TGTGCCAGCAGTTTTGGGACAGCTAACTACGAGCAGTACTTC. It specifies CASSFGTANYEQYF.

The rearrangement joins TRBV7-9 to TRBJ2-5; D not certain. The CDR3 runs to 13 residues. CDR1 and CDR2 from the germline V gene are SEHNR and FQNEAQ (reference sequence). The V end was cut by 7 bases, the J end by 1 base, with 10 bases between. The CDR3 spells CASTLGPQETQYF. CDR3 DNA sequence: TGTGCCAGCACCCTTGGGCCCCAAGAGACCCAGTACTTC.

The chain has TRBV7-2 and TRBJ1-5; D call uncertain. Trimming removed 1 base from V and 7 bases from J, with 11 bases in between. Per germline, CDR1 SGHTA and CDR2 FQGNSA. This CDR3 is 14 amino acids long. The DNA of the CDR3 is TGTGCCAGCAGCTTAGTGGCGGTTGGGCAGCCCCAGCATTTT. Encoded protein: CASSLVAVGQPQHF.

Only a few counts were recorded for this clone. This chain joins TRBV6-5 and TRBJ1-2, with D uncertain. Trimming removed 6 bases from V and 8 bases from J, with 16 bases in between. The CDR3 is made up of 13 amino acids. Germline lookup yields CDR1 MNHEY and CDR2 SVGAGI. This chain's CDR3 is CASRKGSWIGYTF. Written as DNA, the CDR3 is TGTGCCAGCAGAAAAGGGAGCTGGATAGGCTACACCTTC.

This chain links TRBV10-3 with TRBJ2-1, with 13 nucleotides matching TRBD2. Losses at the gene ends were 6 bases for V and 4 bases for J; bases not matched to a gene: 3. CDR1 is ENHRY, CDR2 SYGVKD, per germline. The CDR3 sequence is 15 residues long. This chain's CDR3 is CAIRGTSGDYNEQFF. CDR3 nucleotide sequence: TGTGCCATCAGGGGGACTAGCGGGGATTACAATGAGCAGTTCTTC.

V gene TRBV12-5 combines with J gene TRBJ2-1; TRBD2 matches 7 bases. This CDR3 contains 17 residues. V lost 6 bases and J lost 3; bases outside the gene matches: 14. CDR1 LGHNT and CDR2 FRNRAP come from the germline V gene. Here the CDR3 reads CASGSPPGTTLYNEQFF. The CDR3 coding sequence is TGTGCTAGTGGGAGCCCCCCCGGGACTACCCTCTACAATGAGCAGTTCTTC.

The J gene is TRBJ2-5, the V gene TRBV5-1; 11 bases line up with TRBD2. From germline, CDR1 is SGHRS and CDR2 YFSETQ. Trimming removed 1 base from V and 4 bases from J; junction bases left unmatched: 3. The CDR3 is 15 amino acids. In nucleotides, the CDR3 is TGCGCCAGCAGCTTGATGACTAGCGGGGCAGAGACCCAGTACTTC. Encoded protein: CASSLMTSGAETQYF.

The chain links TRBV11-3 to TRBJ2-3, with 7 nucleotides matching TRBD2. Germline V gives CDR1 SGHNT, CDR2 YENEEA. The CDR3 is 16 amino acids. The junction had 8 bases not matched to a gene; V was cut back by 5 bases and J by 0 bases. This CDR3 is CASSRSLAASTDTQYF. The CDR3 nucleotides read TGTGCCAGCAGCCGATCCCTAGCGGCCAGCACAGATACGCAGTATTTT.

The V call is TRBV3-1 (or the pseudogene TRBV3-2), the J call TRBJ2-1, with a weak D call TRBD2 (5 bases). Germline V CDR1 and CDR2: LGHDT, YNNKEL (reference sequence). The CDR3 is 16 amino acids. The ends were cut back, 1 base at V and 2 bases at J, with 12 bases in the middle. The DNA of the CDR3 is TGTGCCAGCAGCCAAGTAACAGCGGTTACCTACAATGAGCAGTTCTTC. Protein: CASSQVTAVTYNEQFF.

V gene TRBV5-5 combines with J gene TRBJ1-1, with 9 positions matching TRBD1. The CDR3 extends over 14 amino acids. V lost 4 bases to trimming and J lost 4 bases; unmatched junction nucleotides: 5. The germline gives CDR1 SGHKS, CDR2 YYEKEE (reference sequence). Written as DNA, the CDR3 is TGTGCCAGCAGCCGCGACAGGGGGGTCACTGAAGCTTTCTTT. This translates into CASSRDRGVTEAFF.

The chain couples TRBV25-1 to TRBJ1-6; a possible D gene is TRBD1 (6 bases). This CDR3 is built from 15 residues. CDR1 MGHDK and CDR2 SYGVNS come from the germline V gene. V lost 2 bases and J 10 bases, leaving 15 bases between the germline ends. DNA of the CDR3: TGTGCCAGCAGTGAAGAGGGCAGGGGACAATCACCCCTCCACTTT. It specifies CASSEEGRGQSPLHF.

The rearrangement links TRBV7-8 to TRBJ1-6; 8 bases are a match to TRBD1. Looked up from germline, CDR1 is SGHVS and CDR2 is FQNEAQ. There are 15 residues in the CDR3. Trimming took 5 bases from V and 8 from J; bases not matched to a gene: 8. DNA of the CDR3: TGTGCCAGCAGCCGAGACAGGGGAGCGGATTCACCCCTCCACTTT. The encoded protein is CASSRDRGADSPLHF.

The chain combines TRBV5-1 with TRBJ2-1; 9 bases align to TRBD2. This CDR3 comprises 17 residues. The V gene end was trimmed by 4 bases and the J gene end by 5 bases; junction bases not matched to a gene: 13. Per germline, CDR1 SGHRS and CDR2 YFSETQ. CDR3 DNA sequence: TGCGCCAGCAGCCTCACGCTACTAGCGGGCCGAAACAATGAGCAGTTCTTC. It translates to CASSLTLLAGRNNEQFF.

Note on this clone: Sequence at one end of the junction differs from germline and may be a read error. The CDR3 is CASSVRGQGTAELFF. The CDR3 bases are TGTGCCAGCAGCGTACGGGGACAGGGCACCGCGGAGCTGTTTTTT. This chain joins TRBV9 and TRBJ2-2; 9 nucleotides line up with TRBD1. This CDR3 is built from 15 residues. Germline V gene lookup returns CDR1 SGDLS and CDR2 YYNGEE.

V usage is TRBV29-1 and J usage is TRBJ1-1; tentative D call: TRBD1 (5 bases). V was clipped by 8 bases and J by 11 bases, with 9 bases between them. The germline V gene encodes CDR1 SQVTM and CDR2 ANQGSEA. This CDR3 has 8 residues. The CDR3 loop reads CSTDTAFF. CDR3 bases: TGCAGCACGGACACGGCTTTCTTT. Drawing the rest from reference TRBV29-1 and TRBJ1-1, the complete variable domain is SAVISQKPSRDICQRGTSLTIQCQVDSQVTMMFWYRQQPGQSLTLIATANQGSEATYESGFVIDKFPISRPNLTFSTLTVSNMSPEDSSIYLCSTDTAFFGQGTRLTVV.

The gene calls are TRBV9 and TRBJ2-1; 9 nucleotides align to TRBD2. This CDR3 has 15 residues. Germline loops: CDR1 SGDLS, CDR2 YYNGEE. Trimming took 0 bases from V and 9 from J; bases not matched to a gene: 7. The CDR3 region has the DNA TGTGCCAGCAGCGTAGGTCTGCGGGAGGGCATTGAGCAGTTCTTC. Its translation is CASSVGLREGIEQFF. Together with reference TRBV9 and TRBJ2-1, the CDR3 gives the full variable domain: DSGVTQTPKHLITATGQRVTLRCSPRSGDLSVYWYQQSLDQGLQFLIQYYNGEERAKGNILERFSAQQFPDLHSELNLSSLELGDSALYFCASSVGLREGIEQFFGPGTRLTVL.

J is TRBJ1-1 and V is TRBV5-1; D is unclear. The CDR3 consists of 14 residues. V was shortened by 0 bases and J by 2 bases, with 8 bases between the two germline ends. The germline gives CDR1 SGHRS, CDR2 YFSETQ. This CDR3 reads CASSLVGPNTEAFF. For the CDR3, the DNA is TGCGCCAGCAGCTTGGTGGGCCCTAACACTGAAGCTTTCTTT.

CDR3 protein: CASSIGSSGGTTDTQYF. The CDR3 nucleotides are TGTGCCAGTAGTATAGGTTCTAGCGGGGGGACCACAGATACGCAGTATTTT. The chain combines TRBV19 with TRBJ2-3; 11 positions agree with TRBD2. Trimming took 1 base from V and 2 from J; bases not matched to a gene: 5. This CDR3 region has 17 residues. Germline-derived CDR1 and CDR2 are LNHDA and SQIVND (reference sequence).

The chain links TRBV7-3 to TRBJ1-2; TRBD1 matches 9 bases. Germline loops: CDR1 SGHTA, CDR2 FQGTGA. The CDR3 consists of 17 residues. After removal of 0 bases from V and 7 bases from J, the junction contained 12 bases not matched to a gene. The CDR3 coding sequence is TGTGCCAGCAGCTTAACCCCGGGACAGGGCGGAGGAATTGGCTACACCTTC. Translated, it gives CASSLTPGQGGGIGYTF.

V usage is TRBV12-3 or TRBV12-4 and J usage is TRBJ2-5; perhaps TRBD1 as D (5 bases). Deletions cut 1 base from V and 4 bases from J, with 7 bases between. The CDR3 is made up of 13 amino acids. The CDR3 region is CASSLGRAETQYF. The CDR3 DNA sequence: TGTGCCAGCAGTTTAGGCAGGGCAGAGACCCAGTACTTC.